These 30 T cell receptor beta chains were all obtained from the same sample, sequenced in a study of shared clonotypes between healthy human individuals. Profiling relied on immunoSEQ multiplex PCR, and the TCRdb table lists in-frame clones only, not all of them. Of 1 million to 1.2 million clones listed, approximately 77% were seen once; the top ten hold roughly 0.83%. The sequencing input was memory CD4+ T cells from PBMCs. Described subset: CD45RA-negative fraction. The receptors here all came from a man in his late teens or twenties in good health. Some clones in this sample may be carry-over from other donors' samples.

DNA for the CDR3: TGTGCCTGGAGTCAAGGGCCTAGCGATAATGAGCAGTTCTTC. This gives the protein CAWSQGPSDNEQFF. The chain combines TRBV30 with TRBJ2-1; D is possibly TRBD2 (6 bases). Trimming left V 2 bases short and J 7 bases short, with 15 bases between. Looked up from germline, CDR1 is GTSNPN and CDR2 is SVGIG (reference sequence). The CDR3 loop spans 14 amino acids.

This clone was recorded a few times. J is TRBJ1-2 and V is TRBV5-6, with D tentatively TRBD1 (5 bases). V lost 0 bases and J lost 7, with 13 bases in between. Germline-derived CDR1 and CDR2 are SGHDT and YYEEEE. The CDR3 contains 14 residues. The CDR3 is CASSLEYRKGGYTF. Here the CDR3 DNA reads TGTGCCAGCAGCTTGGAGTACAGGAAGGGTGGCTACACCTTC.

The chain joins TRBV5-1 to TRBJ1-1, with 8 bases fitting TRBD1. The CDR3 is 16 residues long. Germline V CDR1 and CDR2: SGHRS, YFSETQ. V gave up 2 bases and J gave up 2 bases; unmatched junction bases: 8. The CDR3 sequence: CASSFRDRGPNTEAFF. CDR3 in DNA: TGCGCCAGCAGCTTCCGTGACAGGGGCCCTAACACTGAAGCTTTCTTT. Together with reference TRBV5-1 and TRBJ1-1, the CDR3 gives the full variable domain: KAGVTQTPRYLIKTRGQQVTLSCSPISGHRSVSWYQQTPGQGLQFLFEYFSETQRNKGNFPGRFSGRQFSNSRSEMNVSTLELGDSALYLCASSFRDRGPNTEAFFGQGTRLTVV.

J is TRBJ2-6 and V is TRBV7-3; D is perhaps TRBD2 (5 bases). This CDR3 comprises 16 residues. Trimming took off 5 bases at V and 6 bases at J, with 17 bases between the two ends. Germline lookup yields CDR1 SGHTA and CDR2 FQGTGA. CDR3 in DNA: TGTGCCAGCAGCCCTAGCCCGTCTGGAGAGGCCAACGTCCTGACTTTC. Translation gives CASSPSPSGEANVLTF.

The table lists this clone with a count of one. The V and J genes are TRBV11-2 and TRBJ2-5; the match to TRBD1 covers 10 bases. The CDR3 sequence is 14 residues long. Germline V CDR1 and CDR2: SGHAT, FQNNGV. With 4 bases clipped from V and 8 bases from J, the junction kept 7 bases outside the gene matches. This CDR3 reads CASSSNRDRGTQYF. Written as DNA, the CDR3 is TGTGCCAGCAGCTCGAACCGGGACAGGGGAACCCAGTACTTC. The full variable domain, with the rest looked up from reference TRBV11-2 and TRBJ2-5, is EAGVAQSPRYKIIEKRQSVAFWCNPISGHATLYWYQQILGQGPKLLIQFQNNGVVDDSQLPKDRFSAERLKGVDSTLKIQPAKLEDSAVYLCASSSNRDRGTQYFGPGTRLLVL.

This chain links TRBV2 with TRBJ2-2; perhaps D is TRBD1 or TRBD2 (6 bases each). The CDR3 runs 16 residues. The V end was cut by 7 bases, the J end by 3 bases, with 18 bases between. CDR1 SNHLY and CDR2 FYNNEI come from the germline V gene. The CDR3 bases are TGTGCCAGCACGGGTCACCGGGGGCGGGACACCGGGGAGCTGTTTTTT. This sequence encodes CASTGHRGRDTGELFF.

The J gene is TRBJ2-5, the V gene TRBV15; D unclear. From germline, CDR1 is LNHNV and CDR2 YYDKDF (reference sequence). The V and J ends lost 3 bases and 7 bases respectively, with 9 bases between them. This CDR3 region has 12 residues. CDR3 in amino acids: CATSSMLGTQYF. In DNA form, the CDR3 reads TGTGCCACCAGCAGTATGCTAGGGACCCAGTACTTC.

Details on this clone: Other nucleotide sequences from this sample produce the same CDR3. This rearrangement joins TRBV30 to TRBJ2-3, with 10 bases that match TRBD2. CDR3 length: 15 residues. Germline loops: CDR1 GTSNPN, CDR2 SVGIG (reference sequence). After removal of 1 base from V and 6 bases from J, the junction contained 7 bases not matched to a gene. The CDR3 DNA reads as TGTGCCTGGAGTGCCGGGACTAGCGTTACGGATACGCAGTATTTT. Its protein product is CAWSAGTSVTDTQYF.

The rearrangement links TRBV27 to TRBJ2-1, with D hard to call. The CDR3 spans 15 residues. Germline V gene sequence: CDR1 MNHEY, CDR2 SMNVEV (reference sequence). The V and J ends lost 6 bases and 5 bases respectively, with 17 bases between them. Here the CDR3 reads CASRLHPQRHNEQFF. DNA for the CDR3: TGTGCCAGCAGATTACACCCACAGCGTCACAATGAGCAGTTCTTC.

The chain couples TRBV4-1 to TRBJ1-6; no reliable D call. V was trimmed by 1 base and J by 0 bases, leaving 13 bases between them. The length of the CDR3 is 18 residues. Germline CDR1 and CDR2: MGHRA and YSYEKL. The CDR3 is CASSQGFSGSSYNSPLHF. CDR3 sequence (DNA): TGCGCCAGCAGCCAAGGCTTCTCGGGGAGCTCCTATAATTCACCCCTCCACTTT.

The V gene is TRBV7-9, the J gene TRBJ1-4, with 7 bases identical to TRBD1. Looked up from germline, CDR1 is SEHNR and CDR2 is FQNEAQ (reference sequence). V trimming: 4 bases; J trimming: 7 bases; junction bases outside the gene matches: 6. The CDR3 is 14 amino acids. The CDR3 here is CASSSQGQAEKLFF. In nucleotides, the CDR3 is TGTGCCAGCAGCTCACAGGGGCAGGCTGAAAAACTGTTTTTT.

The V call is TRBV28, the J call TRBJ2-7; 8 bases map to TRBD1. The V segment lost 7 bases and the J segment 1 base; nucleotides outside the gene matches: 6. The CDR3 totals 14 residues. Germline CDR1 reads MDHEN; CDR2 reads SYDVKM. The CDR3 DNA reads TGTGCCAGCATGAGGACAGGGTTATCCTACGAGCAGTACTTC. It encodes CASMRTGLSYEQYF.

The gene calls are TRBV6-7 and TRBJ1-5; D is unresolved. TRBV6-7 is an ORF; its function is uncertain. The CDR3 length is 14 residues. Trimming stripped 9 bases from V and 4 bases from J, with 16 bases between. CDR3 sequence (DNA): TGTGCCAGGAGGGTGGGGAAAAAAAATCAGCCCCAGCATTTT. Encoded protein: CARRVGKKNQPQHF.

The rearrangement links TRBV5-8 to TRBJ1-4, with D hard to call. Trimming cost V 5 bases and J 8 bases, with 13 bases left between them. The germline CDR1 and CDR2 sequences are SGHTS and YDEGEE. The CDR3 sequence is 13 residues long. The CDR3 nucleotides read TGTGCCAGCAGTAGGAGGGTAGGGGAAAAACTGTTTTTT. Its protein is CASSRRVGEKLFF.

This clone has only a few counts. The V and J genes are TRBV7-3 and TRBJ2-2; 8 bases agree with TRBD2. Per the germline V gene, CDR1 is SGHTA and CDR2 is FQGTGA. The CDR3 length is 16 residues. Trimming at V came to 0 bases and at J to 4 bases, leaving 4 bases not matched to a gene. The CDR3 DNA sequence: TGTGCCAGCAGCTTAACGATCGGGAGGGGCACCGGGGAGCTGTTTTTT. It yields the protein CASSLTIGRGTGELFF.

This rearrangement joins TRBV5-4 to TRBJ2-2, with D unresolved. Germline V gene sequence: CDR1 SGHNT, CDR2 YYREEE (reference sequence). This CDR3 spans 13 amino acids. V was pared by 4 bases and J by 6 bases, with 10 bases between. CDR3: CASSPRVAGELFF. The CDR3 DNA is TGTGCCAGCAGCCCAAGGGTAGCCGGGGAGCTGTTTTTT.

V is TRBV5-4 and J is TRBJ2-7; no reliable D call. Germline values: CDR1 SGHNT, CDR2 YYREEE (reference sequence). The CDR3 loop spans 15 amino acids. With 4 bases removed from V and 4 bases from J, the gap between germline ends came to 18 bases. The CDR3 coding sequence is TGTGCCAGCAGCCAAGGTTTATCGACCACTTACGAGCAGTACTTC. It is translated as CASSQGLSTTYEQYF.

The chain couples TRBV4-2 to TRBJ2-7, with unresolved D. Germline values: CDR1 LGHNA, CDR2 YNFKEQ. The CDR3 loop spans 14 amino acids. The V end was cut by 2 bases, the J end by 6 bases, with 14 bases between. The CDR3 sequence is CASSQPSFGVEQYF. The CDR3, as DNA: TGTGCCAGCAGCCAACCGTCTTTTGGGGTCGAGCAGTACTTC.

This chain connects TRBV27 to TRBJ1-6; 10 positions match TRBD1. The trim removed 4 bases at V and 7 bases at J, leaving 4 bases unmatched. Germline-derived CDR1 and CDR2 are MNHEY and SMNVEV (reference sequence). This CDR3 region has 15 residues. CDR3 nucleotides: TGTGCCAGCAGTTCCGACAGGGGGCGGAATTCACCCCTCCACTTT. Translated, it gives CASSSDRGRNSPLHF.

The chain couples TRBV9 to TRBJ2-3; the D gene is possibly TRBD2 (5 bases). This CDR3 region has 12 residues. The germline V and J ends were trimmed by 4 bases and 8 bases, with 11 bases remaining between them. Per germline, CDR1 SGDLS and CDR2 YYNGEE. The CDR3 spells CASSLPRGTQYF. The CDR3 DNA follows: TGTGCCAGCAGCCTTCCCCGGGGTACGCAGTATTTT.

This clone was seen a single time. V is TRBV28 and J is TRBJ1-5; the D gene is possibly TRBD1 (6 bases). V was cut by 7 bases and J by 2 bases, with 15 bases left in between. Germline CDR1 is MDHEN and CDR2 is SYDVKM. CDR3 length equals 15 residues. CDR3 DNA sequence: TGTGCCAGCAAAACCTACAGGGTGGGCAATCAGCCCCAGCATTTT. It translates to CASKTYRVGNQPQHF.

V is TRBV7-2 and J is TRBJ2-3; D is uncertain. The CDR3 runs to 11 residues. The ends were cut back, 7 bases at V and 6 bases at J, with 8 bases in the middle. CDR1 SGHTA and CDR2 FQGNSA come from the germline V gene. The CDR3 is CASTSGDTQYF. CDR3 nucleotide sequence: TGTGCCAGCACCTCCGGGGATACGCAGTATTTT.

The gene calls are TRBV28 and TRBJ2-7, with 7 nucleotides matching TRBD1. The length of the CDR3 is 16 residues. J gave up 1 base and V 5 bases, and 11 bases lay outside the gene matches. In germline, CDR1 is MDHEN, CDR2 SYDVKM. The CDR3 bases are TGTGCCAGCAGTCTAGGGGACAGCGCACAATCCTACGAGCAGTACTTC. Translation gives CASSLGDSAQSYEQYF.

This clone showed up many times. V and J are TRBV19 and TRBJ2-3; 9 nucleotides align to TRBD2. The germline V gene has CDR1 LNHDA and CDR2 SQIVND (reference sequence). With V trimmed by 5 bases and J by 2 bases, 5 bases remained unmatched. The CDR3 loop spans 15 amino acids. For the CDR3, the DNA is TGTGCCAGTAGTCCGCTAGCGGGGCCCACAGATACGCAGTATTTT. Its translation is CASSPLAGPTDTQYF.

This clone was recorded a few times. CDR3 in DNA: TGTGCCAGCAGTTCACGACTAGCGGGGAGAGAGCAGCAGTACTTC. Translation gives CASSSRLAGREQQYF. The rearrangement uses TRBV28 and TRBJ2-7, with TRBD2 matching 11 bases. J was trimmed by 8 bases and V by 4 bases; bases with no gene match: 10. CDR1 is MDHEN and CDR2 is SYDVKM in the germline V gene. There are 15 residues in the CDR3.

The chain joins TRBV30 to TRBJ1-1; weak D call: TRBD1 (5 bases). In germline, CDR1 is GTSNPN, CDR2 SVGIG (reference sequence). Trimming stripped 8 bases from V and 4 bases from J, with 11 bases between. CDR3 length: 11 amino acids. The CDR3 reads CAGRGVTEAFF. CDR3 in DNA: TGTGCCGGCAGAGGGGTCACTGAAGCTTTCTTT. Full variable domain (rest looked up from reference TRBV30 and TRBJ1-1): SQTIHQWPATLVQPVGSPLSLECTVEGTSNPNLYWYRQAAGRGLQLLFYSVGIGQISSEVPQNLSASRPQDRQFILSSKKLLLSDSGFYLCAGRGVTEAFFGQGTRLTVV.

V usage is TRBV28 and J usage is TRBJ2-7; perhaps D is TRBD1 or TRBD2 (5 bases each). Trimming cost V 5 bases and J 4 bases, with 27 bases left between them. The CDR3 is made up of 18 amino acids. Germline CDR1 reads MDHEN; CDR2 reads SYDVKM. The CDR3 loop is CASSHSVLKPGRDYEQYF. The CDR3 coding sequence is TGTGCCAGCAGTCATTCGGTATTAAAACCGGGACGGGATTACGAGCAGTACTTC.

The rearrangement links TRBV6-1 to TRBJ2-5; D is possibly TRBD2 (6 bases). This CDR3 is built from 15 residues. Trimming took 5 bases from V and 0 from J, leaving 13 bases between them. Germline V CDR1 and CDR2: MNHNS, SASEGT. As DNA, the CDR3 is TGTGCCAGCAGTCGCGGACTACTGTACCAAGAGACCCAGTACTTC. This sequence encodes CASSRGLLYQETQYF.

Comments on this clone: One junction end does not reproduce the germline sequence, and a read error may be involved. Other DNA sequences within the sample encode an identical CDR3. This rearrangement joins TRBV11-3 to TRBJ1-1, with D perhaps TRBD1 (6 bases). Germline V CDR1 and CDR2: SGHNT, YENEEA. The CDR3 totals 14 residues. In DNA form, the CDR3 reads TGTGCCAGCAGCTTAGAGGGAGGGGACACTGAAGCTTTCTTC. It translates to CASSLEGGDTEAFF.

The rearrangement links TRBV7-2 to TRBJ2-7, with D tentatively TRBD1 (5 bases). The CDR3 totals 16 residues. Germline values: CDR1 SGHTA, CDR2 FQGNSA. Deletions cut 1 base from V and 2 bases from J, with 15 bases between. The CDR3 is CASSLGLSDRPYEQYF. Written as DNA, the CDR3 is TGTGCCAGCAGCTTAGGGCTCAGCGACAGACCCTACGAGCAGTACTTC.